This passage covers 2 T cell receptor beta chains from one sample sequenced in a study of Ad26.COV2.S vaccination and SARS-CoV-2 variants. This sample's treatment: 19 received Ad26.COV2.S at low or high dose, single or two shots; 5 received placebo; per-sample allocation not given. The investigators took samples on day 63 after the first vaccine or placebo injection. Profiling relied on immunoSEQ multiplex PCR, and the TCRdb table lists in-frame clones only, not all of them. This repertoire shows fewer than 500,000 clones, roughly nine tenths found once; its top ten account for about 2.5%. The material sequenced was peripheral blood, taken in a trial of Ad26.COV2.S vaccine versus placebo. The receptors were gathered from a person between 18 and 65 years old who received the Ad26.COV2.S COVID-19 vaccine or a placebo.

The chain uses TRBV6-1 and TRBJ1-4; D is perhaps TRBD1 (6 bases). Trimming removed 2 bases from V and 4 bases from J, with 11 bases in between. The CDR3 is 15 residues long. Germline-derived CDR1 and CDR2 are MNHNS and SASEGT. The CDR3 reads CASSETGRSNEKLFF. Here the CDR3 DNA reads TGTGCCAGCAGTGAAACAGGGCGGAGTAATGAAAAACTGTTTTTT.

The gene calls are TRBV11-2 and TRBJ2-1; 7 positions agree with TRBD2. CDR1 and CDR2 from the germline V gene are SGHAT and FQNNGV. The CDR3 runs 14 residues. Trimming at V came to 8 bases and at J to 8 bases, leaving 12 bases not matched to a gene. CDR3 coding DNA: TGTGCCAGCCGACCGGAGCCACGGGGGGATGAGCAGTTCTTC. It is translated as CASRPEPRGDEQFF.